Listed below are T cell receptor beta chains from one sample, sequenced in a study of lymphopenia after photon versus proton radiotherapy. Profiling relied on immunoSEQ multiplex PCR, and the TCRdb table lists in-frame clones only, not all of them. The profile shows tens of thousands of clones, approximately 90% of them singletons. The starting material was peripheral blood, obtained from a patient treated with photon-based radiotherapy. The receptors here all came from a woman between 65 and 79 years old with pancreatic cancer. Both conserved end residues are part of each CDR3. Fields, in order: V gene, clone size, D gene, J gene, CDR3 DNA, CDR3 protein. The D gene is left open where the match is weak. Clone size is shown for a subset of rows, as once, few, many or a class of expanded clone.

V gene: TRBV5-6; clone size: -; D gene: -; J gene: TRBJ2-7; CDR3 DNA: TGTGCCAGCAGCTTGGGGCGATACGAGCAGTACTTC; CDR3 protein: CASSLGRYEQYF
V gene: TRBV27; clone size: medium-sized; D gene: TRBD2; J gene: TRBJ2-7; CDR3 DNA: TGTGCCAGCAGCCCTAGCGGGGAGGGGAACTACGAGCAGTACTTC; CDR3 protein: CASSPSGEGNYEQYF
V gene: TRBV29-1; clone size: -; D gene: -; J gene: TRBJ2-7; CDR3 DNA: TGCAGCGTTGAAGATAAGGGTTACGAGCAGTACTTC; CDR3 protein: CSVEDKGYEQYF
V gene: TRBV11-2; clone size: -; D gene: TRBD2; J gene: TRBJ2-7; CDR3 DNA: TGTGCCAGCAGCTTATCCGTGACTAGCGGGAGATCCGAGCAGTACTTC; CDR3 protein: CASSLSVTSGRSEQYF
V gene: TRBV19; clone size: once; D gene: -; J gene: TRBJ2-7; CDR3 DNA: TGTGCCAGTAGTCCCTCCGGGACCTACGAGCAGTACTTC; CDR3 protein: CASSPSGTYEQYF
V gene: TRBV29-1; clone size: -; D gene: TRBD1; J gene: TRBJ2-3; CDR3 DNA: TGCAGCGTGGGACAGGGGGCGCAAGATACGCAGTATTTT; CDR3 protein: CSVGQGAQDTQYF
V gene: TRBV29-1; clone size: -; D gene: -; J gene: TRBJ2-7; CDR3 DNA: TGCAGCGTCGGAGGTGGGGACTACGAGCAGTACTTC; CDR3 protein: CSVGGGDYEQYF
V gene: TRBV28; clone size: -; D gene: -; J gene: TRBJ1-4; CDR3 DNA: TGTGCCAGCAGTTTTAGTAGGGGCGCGGGGGAAAAACTGTTTTTT; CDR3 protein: CASSFSRGAGEKLFF
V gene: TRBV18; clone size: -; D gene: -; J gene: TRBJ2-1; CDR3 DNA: TGTGCCAGCTCACCGCTCAGGGTGGACAATGAGCAGTTCTTC; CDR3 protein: CASSPLRVDNEQFF
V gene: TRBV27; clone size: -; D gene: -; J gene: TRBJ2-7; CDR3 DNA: TGTGCCAGCAGTTTTCGGTGGAACTACGAGCAGTACTTC; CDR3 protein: CASSFRWNYEQYF
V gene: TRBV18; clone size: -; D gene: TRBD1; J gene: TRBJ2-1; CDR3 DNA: TGTGCCAGCTCACCTCCGGGACAGGGAGGCTCCTACAATGAGCAGTTCTTC; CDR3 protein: CASSPPGQGGSYNEQFF
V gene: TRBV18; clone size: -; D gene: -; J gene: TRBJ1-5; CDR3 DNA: TGTGCCAGCTCCTCACAGGGAAACGGCAATCAGCCCCAGCATTTT; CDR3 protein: CASSSQGNGNQPQHF
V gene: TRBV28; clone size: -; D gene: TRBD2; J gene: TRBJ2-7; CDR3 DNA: TGTGCCAGCAGTTTATCCCTAGCGGGAGTTGCCGAGCAGTACTTC; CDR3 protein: CASSLSLAGVAEQYF
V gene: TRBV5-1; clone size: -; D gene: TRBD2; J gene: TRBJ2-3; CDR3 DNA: TGCGCCAGCAGCCAGAGGGGTTGGGCGGGAGGAACAGATACGCAGTATTTT; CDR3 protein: CASSQRGWAGGTDTQYF
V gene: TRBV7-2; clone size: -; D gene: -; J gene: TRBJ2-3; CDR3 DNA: TGTGCCAGCAGCCAGTGGAGGGAGCTCCCAGATACGCAGTATTTT; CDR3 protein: CASSQWRELPDTQYF
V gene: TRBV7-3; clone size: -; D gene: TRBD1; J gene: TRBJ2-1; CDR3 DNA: TGTGCCAGCAGCTTAGGGGCAGGGGGCCCGAGCTCCTACAATGAGCAGTTCTTC; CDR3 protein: CASSLGAGGPSSYNEQFF
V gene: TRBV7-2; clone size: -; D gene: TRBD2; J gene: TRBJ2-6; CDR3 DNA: TGTGCCAGCAGCTCCGGGAGGGGGTTCCTTAAAGGGGCCAACGTCCTGACTTTC; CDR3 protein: CASSSGRGFLKGANVLTF
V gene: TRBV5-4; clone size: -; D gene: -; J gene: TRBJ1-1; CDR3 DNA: TGTGCCAGCAGCGCAGGGATGGGGGCGAACACTGAAGCTTTCTTT; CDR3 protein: CASSAGMGANTEAFF
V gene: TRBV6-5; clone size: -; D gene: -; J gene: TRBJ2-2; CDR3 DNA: TGTGCCAGCAGTTACTCGACCACGAACACCGGGGAGCTGTTTTTT; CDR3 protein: CASSYSTTNTGELFF
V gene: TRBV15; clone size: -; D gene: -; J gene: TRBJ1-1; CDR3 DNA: TGTGCCACCAGCAGAGAGGTGTGGGGCACTGAAGCTTTCTTT; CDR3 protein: CATSREVWGTEAFF
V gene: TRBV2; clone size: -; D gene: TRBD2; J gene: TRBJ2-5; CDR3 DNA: TGTGCCGGGGGAAGACTAGCGGGGAGAGGGCGCACCCAGTACTTC; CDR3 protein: CAGGRLAGRGRTQYF
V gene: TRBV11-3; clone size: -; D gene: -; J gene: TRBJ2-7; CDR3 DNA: TGTGCCAGCAGCTTAGGTCTGGCCTACGAGCAGTACTTC; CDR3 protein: CASSLGLAYEQYF
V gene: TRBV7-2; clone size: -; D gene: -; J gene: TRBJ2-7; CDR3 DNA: TGTGCCAGCAGCGCTAGGGGCTCCACGGGCGAGCAGTACTTC; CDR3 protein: CASSARGSTGEQYF
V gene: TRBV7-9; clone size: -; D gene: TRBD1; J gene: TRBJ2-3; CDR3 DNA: TGTGCCAGCAGCTTAGCGGGACAGAGCACAGATACGCAGTATTTT; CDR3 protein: CASSLAGQSTDTQYF
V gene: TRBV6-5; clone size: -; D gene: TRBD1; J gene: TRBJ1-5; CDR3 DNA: TGTGCCAGCAGTGCAGACAGGGGGCGAGATCAGCCCCAGCATTTT; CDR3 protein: CASSADRGRDQPQHF
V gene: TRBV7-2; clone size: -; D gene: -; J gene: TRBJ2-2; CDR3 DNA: TGTGCCAGCAGCTACGGCGGCCCCACCGGGGAGCTGTTTTTT; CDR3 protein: CASSYGGPTGELFF
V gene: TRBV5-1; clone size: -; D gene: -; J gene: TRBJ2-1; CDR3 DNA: TGCGCCAGCAGCCAGATGAATGAGCAGTTCTTC; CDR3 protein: CASSQMNEQFF
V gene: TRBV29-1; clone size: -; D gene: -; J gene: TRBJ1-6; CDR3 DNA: TGCAGCGTTGAAGGGGGCCCCTATAATTCACCCCTCCACTTT; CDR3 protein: CSVEGGPYNSPLHF
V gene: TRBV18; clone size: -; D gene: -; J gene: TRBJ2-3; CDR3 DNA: TGTGCCAGCTCACCATCCGTAGCGGTTCTAAGCACAGATACGCAGTATTTT; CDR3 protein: CASSPSVAVLSTDTQYF
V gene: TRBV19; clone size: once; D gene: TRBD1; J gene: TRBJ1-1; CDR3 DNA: TGTGCCAGTAGTCCCCGGGACAGGGGAAGGTACACTGAAGCTTTCTTT; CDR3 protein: CASSPRDRGRYTEAFF
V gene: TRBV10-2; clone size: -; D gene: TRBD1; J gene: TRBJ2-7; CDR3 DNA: TGCGCCAGCACGGGACAGGGATACGAGCAGTACTTC; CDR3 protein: CASTGQGYEQYF
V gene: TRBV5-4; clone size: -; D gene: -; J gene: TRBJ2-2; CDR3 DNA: TGTGCCAGCAGTACACCGGGACAGAACACCGGGGAGCTGTTTTTT; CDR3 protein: CASSTPGQNTGELFF
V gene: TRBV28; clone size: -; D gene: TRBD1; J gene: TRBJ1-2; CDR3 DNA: TGTGCCAGCACCCCCCAGGGGGCGCAGTATGGCTACACCTTC; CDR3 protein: CASTPQGAQYGYTF
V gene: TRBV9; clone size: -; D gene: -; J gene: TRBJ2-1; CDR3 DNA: TGTGCCAGCAGCCTAGACTCCACCCCTAATGAGCAGTTCTTC; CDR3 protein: CASSLDSTPNEQFF
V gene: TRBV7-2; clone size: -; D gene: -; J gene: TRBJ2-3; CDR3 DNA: TGTGCCAGCAGCTTTGTCAGCACAGATACGCAGTATTTT; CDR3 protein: CASSFVSTDTQYF
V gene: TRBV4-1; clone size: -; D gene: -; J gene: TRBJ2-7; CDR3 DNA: TGCGCCAGCAGCGTGAATCCTAGCGTAACCTCCTACGAGCAGTACTTC; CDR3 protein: CASSVNPSVTSYEQYF
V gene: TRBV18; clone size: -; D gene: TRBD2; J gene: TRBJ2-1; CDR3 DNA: TGTGCCAGCTCATTGAGACTAGCAGATTACAATGAGCAGTTCTTC; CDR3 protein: CASSLRLADYNEQFF
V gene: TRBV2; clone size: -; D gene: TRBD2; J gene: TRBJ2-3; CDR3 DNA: TGTGCCAGCAGTGAACTAGCGGGAGGAACAGATACGCAGTATTTT; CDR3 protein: CASSELAGGTDTQYF
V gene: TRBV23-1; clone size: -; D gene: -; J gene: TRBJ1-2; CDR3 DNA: TGCGCCAGCAGTCAAAGGGACTACCCTTATGGCTACACCTTC; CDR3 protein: CASSQRDYPYGYTF
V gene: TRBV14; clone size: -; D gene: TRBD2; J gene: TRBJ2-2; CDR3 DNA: TGTGCCAGCAGCCGACGACTAGCGTTGAACACCGGGGAGCTGTTTTTT; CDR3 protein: CASSRRLALNTGELFF